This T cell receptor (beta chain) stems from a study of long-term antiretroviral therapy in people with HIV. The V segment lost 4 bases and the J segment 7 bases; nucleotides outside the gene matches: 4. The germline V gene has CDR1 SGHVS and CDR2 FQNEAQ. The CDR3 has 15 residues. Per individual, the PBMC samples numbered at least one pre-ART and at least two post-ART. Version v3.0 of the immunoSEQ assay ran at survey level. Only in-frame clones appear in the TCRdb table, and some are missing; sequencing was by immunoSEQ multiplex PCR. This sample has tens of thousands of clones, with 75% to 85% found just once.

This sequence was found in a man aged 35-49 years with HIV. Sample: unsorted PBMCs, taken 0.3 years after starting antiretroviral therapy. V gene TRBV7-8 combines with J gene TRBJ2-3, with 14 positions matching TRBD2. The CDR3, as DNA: TGTGCCAGCAGCTCGACTAGCGGGGGGGCGAATACGCAGTATTTT. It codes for CASSSTSGGANTQYF.